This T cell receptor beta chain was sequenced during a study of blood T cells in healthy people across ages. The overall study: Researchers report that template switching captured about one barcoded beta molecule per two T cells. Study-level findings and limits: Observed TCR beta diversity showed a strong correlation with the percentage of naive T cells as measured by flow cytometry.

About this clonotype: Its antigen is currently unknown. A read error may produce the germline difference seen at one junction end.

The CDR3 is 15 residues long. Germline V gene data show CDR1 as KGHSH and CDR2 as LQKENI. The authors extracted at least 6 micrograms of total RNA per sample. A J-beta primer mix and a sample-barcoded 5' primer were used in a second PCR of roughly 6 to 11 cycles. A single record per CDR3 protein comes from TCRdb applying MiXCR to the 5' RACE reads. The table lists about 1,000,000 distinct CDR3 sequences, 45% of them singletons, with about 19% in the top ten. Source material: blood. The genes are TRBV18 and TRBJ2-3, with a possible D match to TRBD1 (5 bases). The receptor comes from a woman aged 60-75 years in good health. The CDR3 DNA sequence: TGTGTCAGCTCACCTAGGGGATGGAACACAGATACGCAGTATTTT. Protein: CVSSPRGWNTDTQYF.